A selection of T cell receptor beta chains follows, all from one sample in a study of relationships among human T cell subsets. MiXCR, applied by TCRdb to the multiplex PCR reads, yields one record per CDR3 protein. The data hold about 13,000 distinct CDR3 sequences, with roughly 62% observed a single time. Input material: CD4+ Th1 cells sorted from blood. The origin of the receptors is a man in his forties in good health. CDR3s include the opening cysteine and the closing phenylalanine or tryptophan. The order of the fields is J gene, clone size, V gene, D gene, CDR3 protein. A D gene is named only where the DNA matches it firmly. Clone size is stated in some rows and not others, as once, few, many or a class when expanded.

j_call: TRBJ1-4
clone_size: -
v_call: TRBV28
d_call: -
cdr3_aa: CASSLGEKLFF

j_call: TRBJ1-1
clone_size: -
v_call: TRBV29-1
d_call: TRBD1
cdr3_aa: CSVGGQVNTEAFF

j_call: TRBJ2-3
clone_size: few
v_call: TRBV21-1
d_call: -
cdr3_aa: CASSKRGTSGRATDTQYF

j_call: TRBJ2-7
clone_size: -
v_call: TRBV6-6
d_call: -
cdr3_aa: CASSSDGAAEQYF

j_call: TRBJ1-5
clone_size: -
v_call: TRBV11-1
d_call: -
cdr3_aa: CASSLGEGEPQHF

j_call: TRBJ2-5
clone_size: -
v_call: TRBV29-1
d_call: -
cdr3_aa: CSVGRLGETQYF

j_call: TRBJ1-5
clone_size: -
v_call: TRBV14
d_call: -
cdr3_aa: CASRSNQPQHF

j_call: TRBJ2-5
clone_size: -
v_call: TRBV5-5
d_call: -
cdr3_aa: CASSLSGAPETQYF

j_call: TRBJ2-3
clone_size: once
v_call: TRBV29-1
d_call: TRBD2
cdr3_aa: CSVDRLAGGGDTQYF

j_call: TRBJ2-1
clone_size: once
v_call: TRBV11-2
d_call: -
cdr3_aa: CASTPRAMRNEQFF

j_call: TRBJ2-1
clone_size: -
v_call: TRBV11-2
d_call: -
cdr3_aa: CASSLDSKEQFF

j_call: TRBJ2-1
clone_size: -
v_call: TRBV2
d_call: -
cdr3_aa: CASSEEGRSSYNEQFF

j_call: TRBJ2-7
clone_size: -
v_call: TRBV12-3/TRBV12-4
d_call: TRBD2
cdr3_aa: CASSLISGGVSYEQYF

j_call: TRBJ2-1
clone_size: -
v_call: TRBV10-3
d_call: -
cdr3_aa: CAINGAPSYNEQFF

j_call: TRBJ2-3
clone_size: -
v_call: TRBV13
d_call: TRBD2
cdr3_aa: CASSLPGGAGLTNTQYF

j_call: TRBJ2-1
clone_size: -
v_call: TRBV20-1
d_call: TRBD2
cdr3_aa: CSVTSGTYNEQFF

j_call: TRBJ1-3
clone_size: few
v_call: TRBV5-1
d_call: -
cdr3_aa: CASSLSGFSGNTIYF

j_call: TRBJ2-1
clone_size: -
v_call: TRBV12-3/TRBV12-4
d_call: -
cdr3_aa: CASSPRGAGRNEQFF

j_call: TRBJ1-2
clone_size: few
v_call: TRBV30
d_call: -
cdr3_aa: CAWSGTPDGYGYTF

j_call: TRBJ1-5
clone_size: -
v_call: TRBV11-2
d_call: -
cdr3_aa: CASSLIGNQPQHF

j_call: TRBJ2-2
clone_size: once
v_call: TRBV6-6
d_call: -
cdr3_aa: CASSGEPYTGELFF

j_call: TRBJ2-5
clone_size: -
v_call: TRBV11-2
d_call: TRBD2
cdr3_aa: CASSSTSGSTETQYF

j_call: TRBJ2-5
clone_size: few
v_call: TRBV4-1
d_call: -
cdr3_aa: CASRKRVAANTETQYF

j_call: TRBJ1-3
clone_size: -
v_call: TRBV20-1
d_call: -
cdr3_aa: CSASLENSGNTIYF

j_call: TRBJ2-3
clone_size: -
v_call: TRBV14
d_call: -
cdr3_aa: CASSPITGGYTDTQYF

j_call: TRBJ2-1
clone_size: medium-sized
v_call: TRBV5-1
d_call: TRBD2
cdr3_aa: CASSLTVASGYNEQFF

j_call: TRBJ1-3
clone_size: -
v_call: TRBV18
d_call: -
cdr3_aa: CASSQGTSSGNTIYF

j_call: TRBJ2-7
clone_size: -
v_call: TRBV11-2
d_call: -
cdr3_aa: CASSLDVTSYYEQYF

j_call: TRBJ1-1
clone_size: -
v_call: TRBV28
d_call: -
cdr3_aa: CASSLSAGRWNTEAFF

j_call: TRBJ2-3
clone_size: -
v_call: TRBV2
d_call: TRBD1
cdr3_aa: CASRGQGADTQCF

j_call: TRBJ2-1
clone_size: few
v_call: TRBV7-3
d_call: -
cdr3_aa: CASSLGTNNEQFF

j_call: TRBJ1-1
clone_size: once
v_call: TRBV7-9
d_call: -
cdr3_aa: CASSRGVRDTEAFF

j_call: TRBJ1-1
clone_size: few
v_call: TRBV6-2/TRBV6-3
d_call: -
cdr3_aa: CASSYPYRDTEAFF

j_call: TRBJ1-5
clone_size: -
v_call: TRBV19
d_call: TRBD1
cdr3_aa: CASKRDRDAGPQHF

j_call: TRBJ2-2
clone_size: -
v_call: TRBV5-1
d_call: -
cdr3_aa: CASSFGSQMTGELFF

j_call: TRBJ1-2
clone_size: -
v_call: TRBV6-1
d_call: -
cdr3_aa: CASTDNYYGYTF

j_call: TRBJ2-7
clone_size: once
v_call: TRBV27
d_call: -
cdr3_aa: CASSSRSSYEQYF

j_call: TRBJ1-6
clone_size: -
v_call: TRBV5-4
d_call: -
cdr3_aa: CASSLNQGPKPLHF

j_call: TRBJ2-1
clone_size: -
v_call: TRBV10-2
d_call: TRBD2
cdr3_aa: CASRPPQRGSSYNEQFF

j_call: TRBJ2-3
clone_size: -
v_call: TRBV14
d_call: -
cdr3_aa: CASSQDLTRRGTDTQYF

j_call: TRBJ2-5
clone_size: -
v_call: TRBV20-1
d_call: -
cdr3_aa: CSASRQGRETQYF

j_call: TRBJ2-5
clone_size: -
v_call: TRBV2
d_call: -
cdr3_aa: CASSEVRGAQYF

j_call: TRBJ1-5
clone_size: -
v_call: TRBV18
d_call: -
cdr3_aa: CASSPPGQNQPQHF

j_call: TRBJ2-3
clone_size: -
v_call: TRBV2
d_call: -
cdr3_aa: CASSEGGSRDTQYF

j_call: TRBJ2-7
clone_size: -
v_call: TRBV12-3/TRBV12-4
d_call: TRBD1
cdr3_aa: CASSPTGGQGVNVEQYF

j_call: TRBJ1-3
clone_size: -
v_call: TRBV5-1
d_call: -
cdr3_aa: CASSLEGSSGNTIYF

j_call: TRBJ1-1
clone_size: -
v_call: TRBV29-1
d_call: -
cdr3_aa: CSVGGRVNTEAFF

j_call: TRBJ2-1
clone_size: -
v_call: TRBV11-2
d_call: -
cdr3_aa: CASSSNGLLFNEQFF

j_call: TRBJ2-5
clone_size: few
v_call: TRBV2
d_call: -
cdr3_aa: CASREGRPVYQETQYF

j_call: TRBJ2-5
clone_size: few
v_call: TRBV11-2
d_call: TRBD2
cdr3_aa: CASSLPSGRAKTQYF

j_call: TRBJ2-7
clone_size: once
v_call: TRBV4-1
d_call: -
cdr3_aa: CASSPTRSYEQYF

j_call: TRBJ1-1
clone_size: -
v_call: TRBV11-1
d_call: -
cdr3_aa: CASSLTGEAFF

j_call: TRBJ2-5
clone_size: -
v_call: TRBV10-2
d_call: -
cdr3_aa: CASSPGQETQYF